This T cell receptor (beta chain) emerged from a study of blood T cell repertoires in COVID-19. With 2 bases removed from V and 4 bases from J, the gap between germline ends came to 13 bases. The germline V gene has CDR1 MNHEY and CDR2 SVGAGI. The CDR3 extends over 15 amino acids. Sequencing was performed with immunoSEQ multiplex PCR; in TCRdb, only in-frame clones are kept and a portion is missing. Of 250,000 to 350,000 clones in the sample, 80% to 90% were seen once. Input material: peripheral blood. The chain has TRBV6-5 and TRBJ2-3, with D possibly being TRBD2 (5 bases). The clonotype comes from a young man who had recovered from COVID-19. The CDR3 nucleotides are TGTGCCAGCAGTTACGAGGGTGCAGTCCCAGATACGCAGTATTTT. Protein sequence: CASSYEGAVPDTQYF.